These 7 T cell receptor beta chains share one sample of origin, sequenced in a study of radiotherapy plus CTLA-4 blockade in lung cancer. Profiled with immunoSEQ multiplex PCR; TCRdb holds only in-frame clones, not every one. The data hold some 50,000 clones, with just under 85% observed a single time. The sample consisted of peripheral blood, taken from a patient treated with radiotherapy plus ipilimumab. The receptors originated from a human donor with non-small cell lung cancer whose response to radiotherapy plus ipilimumab could not be evaluated.

The chain links TRBV19 to TRBJ2-2, with D maybe TRBD2 (5 bases). Trimming shortened V by 5 bases and J by 5 bases, and 9 bases separated the two germline ends. The germline V gene has CDR1 LNHDA and CDR2 SQIVND (reference sequence). The CDR3 runs to 13 residues. The chain's CDR3 is CASSSGWTGELFF. CDR3 DNA sequence: TGTGCCAGTAGTTCGGGATGGACCGGGGAGCTGTTTTTT. The full variable domain, completed using reference TRBV19 and TRBJ2-2, is DGGITQSPKYLFRKEGQNVTLSCEQNLNHDAMYWYRQDPGQGLRLIYYSQIVNDFQKGDIAEGYSVSREKKESFPLTVTSAQKNPTAFYLCASSSGWTGELFFGEGSRLTVL.

The chain employs TRBV14 and TRBJ2-1; D gene uncertain. Germline V lookup: CDR1 SGHDN, CDR2 FVKESK. Trimming removed 1 base from V and 2 bases from J, with 6 bases in between. The CDR3 has 14 amino acids. In DNA form, the CDR3 reads TGTGCCAGCAGCCAAGCCAGCGCCTACAATGAGCAGTTCTTC. Its protein is CASSQASAYNEQFF.

This chain links TRBV5-4 with TRBJ1-2, with D perhaps matching TRBD1 (5 bases). This CDR3 region has 14 residues. The germline gives CDR1 SGHNT, CDR2 YYREEE (reference sequence). V was shortened by 0 bases and J by 2 bases, with 8 bases between the two germline ends. DNA for the CDR3: TGTGCCAGCAGCTTGGAGGCAGGGAACTATGGCTACACCTTC. Residues: CASSLEAGNYGYTF.

The chain carries TRBV19 and TRBJ2-6; D gene uncertain. The CDR3 is 20 residues long. V was shortened by 1 base and J by 0 bases, with 19 bases between the two germline ends. Germline CDR1 reads LNHDA; CDR2 reads SQIVND (reference sequence). This CDR3 reads CASSIGLVMVTLSGANVLTF. CDR3 nucleotides: TGTGCCAGTAGTATAGGGCTAGTTATGGTCACCCTCTCTGGGGCCAACGTCCTGACTTTC. The entire variable domain, with the rest obtained from reference TRBV19 and TRBJ2-6, is as follows: DGGITQSPKYLFRKEGQNVTLSCEQNLNHDAMYWYRQDPGQGLRLIYYSQIVNDFQKGDIAEGYSVSREKKESFPLTVTSAQKNPTAFYLCASSIGLVMVTLSGANVLTFGAGSRLTVL.

This clone came up a few times. The chain links TRBV5-6 to TRBJ2-7, with D perhaps TRBD2 (6 bases). Germline loops: CDR1 SGHDT, CDR2 YYEEEE. V shed 0 bases and J shed 7 bases, with 17 bases lying between them. The CDR3 consists of 15 residues. CDR3 DNA: TGTGCCAGCAGCTTGGGCGGGGCGCCCGTTCTGGAGCAGTACTTC. Translating it yields CASSLGGAPVLEQYF.

The chain carries TRBV7-8 and TRBJ2-2, with D perhaps TRBD2 (6 bases). This CDR3 spans 15 amino acids. V was clipped by 1 base and J by 5 bases, with 11 bases between them. Germline V gives CDR1 SGHVS, CDR2 FQNEAQ. DNA of the CDR3: TGTGCCAGCAGCTTAGATTGGGCGGGGACCGGGGAGCTGTTTTTT. Translation: CASSLDWAGTGELFF.

This rearrangement joins TRBV14 to TRBJ1-2; tentatively, D is TRBD1 (5 bases). Trimming shortened V by 1 base and J by 4 bases, and 10 bases separated the two germline ends. The CDR3 spans 14 residues. Germline loops: CDR1 SGHDN, CDR2 FVKESK. The CDR3 reads CASSQGGESYGYTF. CDR3 nucleotide sequence: TGTGCCAGCAGCCAAGGGGGGGAGTCCTATGGCTACACCTTC.